This T cell receptor beta chain was recovered during a study of shared T cell receptors in the human thymus. The protocol was immunoSEQ multiplex PCR, while the TCRdb copy is restricted to in-frame clones and leaves out a portion. This sample has hundreds of thousands of clones, with approximately 89% found just once. Germline V gene data show CDR1 as SGDLS and CDR2 as YYNGEE. The length of the CDR3 is 16 residues. V shed 4 bases and J shed 2 bases, with 13 bases lying between them. This same sample was also part of a study on human thymus T cells. That report adds: Reports from related research described highly overlapping thymic repertoires among unrelated individuals.

This TCR derives from a boy under three years old with a congenital heart defect. Sample: thymocytes. The chain combines TRBV9 with TRBJ2-6, with D tentatively TRBD1 (6 bases). The CDR3 nucleotides read TGTGCCAGCAGCACAACAGGGAGCACTGGGGCCAACGTCCTGACTTTC. Its translation is CASSTTGSTGANVLTF. Full variable domain (outside the CDR3, taken from reference TRBV9 and TRBJ2-6): DSGVTQTPKHLITATGQRVTLRCSPRSGDLSVYWYQQSLDQGLQFLIQYYNGEERAKGNILERFSAQQFPDLHSELNLSSLELGDSALYFCASSTTGSTGANVLTFGAGSRLTVL.